A single T cell receptor (beta chain) is shown here with its context. Newly diagnosed hyperthyroidism, duration under 2 months, in patients aged 18 to 65. The source of the sample is a study of T cells in Graves' hyperthyroidism and ophthalmopathy. Germline CDR1 and CDR2: SGHTA and FQGNSA. The length of the CDR3 is 15 residues. V was shortened by 6 bases and J by 4 bases, with 16 bases between the two germline ends. Amplification targeted TCR beta CDR3 regions from RNA transcripts. TCR CDR3 regions were first amplified by RT-PCR with HTBI primers. From the multiplex PCR reads, TCRdb called clonotypes with MiXCR, one entry per CDR3 protein. The sample has approximately 740,000 distinct CDR3 sequences; around 13% are singletons.

The sequencing input was blood. The clonotype comes from a woman younger than 35 with Graves' hyperthyroidism. The V gene is TRBV7-2, the J gene TRBJ1-5, with TRBD1 as a possible D gene (6 bases). CDR3 DNA: TGTGCCAGCAGGGGGGGGCTCACGGGAAATCAGCCCCAGCATTTT. Translation: CASRGGLTGNQPQHF.